The clone carrying this TCR beta chain was seen a handful of times. What it binds is unknown. This specimen belongs to a study of T-cell reconstitution after alpha-beta-depleted transplantation in children. Regarding the study as a whole: At one year after transplant, newly produced T cells mostly accounted for T-cell counts and diversity. The high TCRbeta diversity at day 60 in some patients came from surviving recipient T cells and thymic progenitors. Reportedly, alpha-beta T cells present about two months post-transplant originated from several hundred expanded clones of graft origin.

TCRbeta library construction was performed incorporating unique molecular identifiers. TCRdb reprocessed the PCR reads via MiXCR and lists one record per CDR3 protein. The sample lists roughly 670,000 distinct CDR3 sequences; 13% were seen once. The starting material was PBMCs, obtained before TCRalphabeta/CD19-depleted stem cell transplant. The clonotype was recovered from a girl aged 2-15 years with congenital amegakaryocytic thrombocytopenia, due to receive a stem cell transplant.

The CDR3 coding sequence is TGCAGTGTGCGAACGGGGACAGTTAAAACCTACGAGCAGTACTTC. Protein sequence: CSVRTGTVKTYEQYF. The V call is TRBV20-1, the J call TRBJ2-7; TRBD1 aligns across 7 bases. This CDR3 region has 15 residues. Germline assignment: CDR1 DFQATT and CDR2 SNEGSKA (reference sequence). The V gene end was trimmed by 7 bases and the J gene end by 2 bases; junction bases not matched to a gene: 14.